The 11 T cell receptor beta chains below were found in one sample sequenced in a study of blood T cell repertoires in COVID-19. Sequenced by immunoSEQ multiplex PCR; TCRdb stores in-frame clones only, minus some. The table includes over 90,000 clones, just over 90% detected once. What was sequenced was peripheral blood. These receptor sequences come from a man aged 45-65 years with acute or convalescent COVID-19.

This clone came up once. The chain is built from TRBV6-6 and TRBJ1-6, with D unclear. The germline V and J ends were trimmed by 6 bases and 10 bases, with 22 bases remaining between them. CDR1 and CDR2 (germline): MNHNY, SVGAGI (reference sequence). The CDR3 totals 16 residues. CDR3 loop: CASRYTLESGGSPLHF. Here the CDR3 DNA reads TGTGCCAGCAGGTATACCCTCGAGTCGGGAGGCTCACCCCTCCACTTT.

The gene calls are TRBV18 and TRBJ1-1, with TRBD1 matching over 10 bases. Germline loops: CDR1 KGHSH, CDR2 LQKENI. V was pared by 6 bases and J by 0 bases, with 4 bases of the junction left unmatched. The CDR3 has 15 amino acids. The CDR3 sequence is CASSQGQGVNTEAFF. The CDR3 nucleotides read TGTGCCAGCTCCCAAGGACAGGGGGTGAACACTGAAGCTTTCTTT.

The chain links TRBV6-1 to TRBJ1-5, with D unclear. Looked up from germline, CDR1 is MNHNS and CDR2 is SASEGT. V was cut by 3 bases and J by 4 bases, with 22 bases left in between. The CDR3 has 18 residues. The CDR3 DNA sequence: TGTGCCAGCAGTGACCGACGATCCTGGGCCATCCTAAATCAGCCCCAGCATTTT. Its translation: CASSDRRSWAILNQPQHF.

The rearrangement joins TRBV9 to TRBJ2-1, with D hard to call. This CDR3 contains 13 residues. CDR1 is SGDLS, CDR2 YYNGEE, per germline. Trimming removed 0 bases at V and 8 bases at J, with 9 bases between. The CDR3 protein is CASSVGQRDEQFF. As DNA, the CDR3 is TGTGCCAGCAGCGTAGGCCAGCGCGATGAGCAGTTCTTC.

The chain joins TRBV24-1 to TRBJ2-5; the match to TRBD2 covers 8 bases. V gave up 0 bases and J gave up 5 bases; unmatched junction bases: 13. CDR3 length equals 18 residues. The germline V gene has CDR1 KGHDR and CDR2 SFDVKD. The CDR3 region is CATSDLTPGTSFRETQYF. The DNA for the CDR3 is TGTGCCACCAGTGATTTGACCCCCGGGACTAGTTTTCGGGAGACCCAGTACTTC.

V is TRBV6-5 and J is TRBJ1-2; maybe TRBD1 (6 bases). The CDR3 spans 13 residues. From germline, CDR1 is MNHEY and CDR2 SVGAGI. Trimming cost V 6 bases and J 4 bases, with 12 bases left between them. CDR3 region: CASSLDRSYGYTF. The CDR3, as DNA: TGTGCCAGCAGCTTGGACAGAAGCTATGGCTACACCTTC.

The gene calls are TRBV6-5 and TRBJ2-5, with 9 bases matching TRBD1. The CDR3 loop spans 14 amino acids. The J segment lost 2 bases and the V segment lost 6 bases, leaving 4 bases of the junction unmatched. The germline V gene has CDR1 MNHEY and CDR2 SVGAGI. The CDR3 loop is CASRPTGGQETQYF. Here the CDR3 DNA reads TGTGCCAGCAGACCGACAGGGGGTCAAGAGACCCAGTACTTC.

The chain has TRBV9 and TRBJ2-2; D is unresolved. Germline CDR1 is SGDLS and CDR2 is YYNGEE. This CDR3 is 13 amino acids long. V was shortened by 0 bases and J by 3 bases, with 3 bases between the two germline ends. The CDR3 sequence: CASSVDYTGELFF. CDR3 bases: TGTGCCAGCAGCGTAGACTACACCGGGGAGCTGTTTTTT.

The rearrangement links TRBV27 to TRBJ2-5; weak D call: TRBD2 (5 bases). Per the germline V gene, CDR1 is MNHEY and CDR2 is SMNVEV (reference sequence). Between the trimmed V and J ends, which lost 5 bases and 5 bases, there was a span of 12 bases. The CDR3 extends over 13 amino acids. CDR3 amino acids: CASSRPGGETQYF. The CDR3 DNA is TGTGCCAGCAGTAGGCCGGGCGGGGAGACCCAGTACTTC.

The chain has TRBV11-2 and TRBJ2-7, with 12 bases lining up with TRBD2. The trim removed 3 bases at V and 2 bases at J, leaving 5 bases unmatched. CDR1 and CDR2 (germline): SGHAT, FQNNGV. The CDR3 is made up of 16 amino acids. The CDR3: CASSLASGRGPYEQYF. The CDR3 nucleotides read TGTGCCAGCAGCTTGGCTAGCGGGAGGGGGCCCTACGAGCAGTACTTC.

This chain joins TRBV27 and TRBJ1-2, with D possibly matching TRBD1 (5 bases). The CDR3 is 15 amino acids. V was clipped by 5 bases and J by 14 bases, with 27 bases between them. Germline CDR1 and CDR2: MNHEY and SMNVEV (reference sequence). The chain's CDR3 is CASSLSYGTAVSGTF. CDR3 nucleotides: TGTGCCAGCAGTCTCTCGTACGGGACTGCTGTATCGGGGACCTTC.